What follows describes a single T cell receptor (beta chain). This sample was included in a study of control samples from healthy donors and cancer patients. Clones were sequenced by immunoSEQ multiplex PCR, and TCRdb holds only the in-frame ones, with some missing. The data contain approximately 27,000 clones, approximately 85% of them seen just once; the ten biggest clones take up roughly 6.7%. This receptor was obtained from a woman aged 60-70 years with head and neck cancer. The material sequenced was PBMCs.

In nucleotides, the CDR3 is TGTGCCAGCAGCGGAGGATCTGGGGCTCGCCTGGAGACCCAGTACTTC. Its protein is CASSGGSGARLETQYF. V and J are TRBV9 and TRBJ2-5, with D perhaps TRBD1 (5 bases). CDR3 length equals 16 residues. V dropped 3 bases and J dropped 5 bases, with 20 bases sitting between them. Germline CDR1 is SGDLS and CDR2 is YYNGEE.